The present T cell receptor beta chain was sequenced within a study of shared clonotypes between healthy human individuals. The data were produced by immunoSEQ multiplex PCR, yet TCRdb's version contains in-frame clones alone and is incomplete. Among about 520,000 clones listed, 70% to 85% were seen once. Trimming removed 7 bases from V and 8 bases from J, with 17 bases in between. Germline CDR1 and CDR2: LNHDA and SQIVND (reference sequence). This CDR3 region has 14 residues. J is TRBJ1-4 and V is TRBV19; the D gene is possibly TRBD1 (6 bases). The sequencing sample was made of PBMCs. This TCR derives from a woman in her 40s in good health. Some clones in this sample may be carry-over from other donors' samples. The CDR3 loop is CASNRRGGVEKLFF. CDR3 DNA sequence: TGTGCCAGTAACCGCAGAGGGGGAGTGGAAAAACTGTTTTTT.